The T cell receptor (beta chain) under discussion was sequenced for a study of T cell responses to AZD1222 COVID-19 vaccine. Study results and caveats: Only a handful of people who got AZD1222 tested seropositive at baseline. The span of vaccine-associated CD4 TCRs extended across spike, with dominance at 160-218 and 743-854. Clonal diversity was possibly underestimated; the donors were predominantly white British and more often female. Of spike-specific TCRs, nearly half reportedly target regions left unmutated in variants.

The CDR3 is 18 amino acids. Germline trimming cut 2 bases from V and 2 bases from J; bases unmatched to any gene: 8. Germline CDR1 SEHNR, CDR2 FQNEAQ (reference sequence). Produced via immunoSEQ multiplex PCR; TCRdb's table is partial and in-frame only. The table shows roughly 190,000 clones, with roughly nine tenths occurring only once. With regard to this clone: Its antigen is as yet unknown.

Source: peripheral blood, taken 28 days after the second dose of the MenACWY control vaccine. This receptor was taken from an adult who received the MenACWY meningococcal vaccine as a control. The chain employs TRBV7-9 and TRBJ2-2; 10 bases are a match to TRBD2. The CDR3 loop is CASSLFRSGRGNTGELFF. The CDR3 DNA follows: TGTGCCAGCAGCTTATTTAGGAGCGGGAGGGGAAACACCGGGGAGCTGTTTTTT.